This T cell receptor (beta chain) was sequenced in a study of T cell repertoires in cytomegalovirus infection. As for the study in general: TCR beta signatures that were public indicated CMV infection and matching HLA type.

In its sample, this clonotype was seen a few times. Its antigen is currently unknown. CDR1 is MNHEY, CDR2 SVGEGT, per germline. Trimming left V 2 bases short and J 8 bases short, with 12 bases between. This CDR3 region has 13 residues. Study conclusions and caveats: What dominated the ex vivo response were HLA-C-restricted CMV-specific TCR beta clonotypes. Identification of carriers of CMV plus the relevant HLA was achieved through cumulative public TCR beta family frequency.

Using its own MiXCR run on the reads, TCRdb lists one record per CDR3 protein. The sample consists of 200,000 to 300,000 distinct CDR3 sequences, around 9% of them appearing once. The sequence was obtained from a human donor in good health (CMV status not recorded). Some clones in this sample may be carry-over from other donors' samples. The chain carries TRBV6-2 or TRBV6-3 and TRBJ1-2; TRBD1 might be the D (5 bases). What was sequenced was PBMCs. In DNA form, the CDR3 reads TGTGCCAGCAGTTACCGGCAGGGTACGGGCTACACCTTC. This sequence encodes CASSYRQGTGYTF.